These 25 T cell receptor beta chains share one sample of origin, sequenced in a study of cytomegalovirus exposure and HLA in healthy donors. TCRdb's copy holds only in-frame clones and misses some; the assay was immunoSEQ multiplex PCR. The top ten clones hold approximately 0.95% of a sample with 250,000 to 400,000 clones, roughly 88% of them seen once. Sequencing was performed on PBMCs. These receptors all stem from a man between 25 and 39 years old in good health and CMV-seronegative.

The chain couples TRBV2 to TRBJ2-5, with 8 bases fitting TRBD1. Germline-derived CDR1 and CDR2 are SNHLY and FYNNEI. Trimming at V came to 6 bases and at J to 4 bases, leaving 7 bases not matched to a gene. This CDR3 region has 14 residues. Here the CDR3 reads CASRDRVIRETQYF. The CDR3 DNA reads TGTGCCAGCAGGGACAGGGTCATCCGAGAGACCCAGTACTTC.

The CDR3 protein is CASSRRDSQETQYF. Here the CDR3 DNA reads TGCGCCAGCAGCCGTAGGGACAGCCAAGAGACCCAGTACTTC. The V call is TRBV5-1, the J call TRBJ2-5; 7 bases map to TRBD1. The germline V gene encodes CDR1 SGHRS and CDR2 YFSETQ. The CDR3 runs to 14 residues. V shed 4 bases, J shed 1 base, and the junction held 4 bases outside the gene matches.

V is TRBV7-9 and J is TRBJ2-3; possible D gene TRBD1, 6 bases. Germline lookup yields CDR1 SEHNR and CDR2 FQNEAQ (reference sequence). Between the trimmed V and J ends, which lost 3 bases and 0 bases, there was a span of 10 bases. The CDR3 contains 15 residues. The CDR3 DNA reads as TGTGCCAGCAGCTTGTCGGGACAAAGCACAGATACGCAGTATTTT. It is translated as CASSLSGQSTDTQYF.

The rearrangement joins TRBV30 to TRBJ1-4; D call uncertain. The CDR3 has 13 amino acids. Trimming stripped 4 bases from V and 8 bases from J, with 14 bases between. Germline CDR1 reads GTSNPN; CDR2 reads SVGIG (reference sequence). The CDR3 sequence: CAWTRVIGEKLFF. CDR3 DNA: TGTGCCTGGACCCGGGTCATTGGGGAAAAACTGTTTTTT.

The chain employs TRBV6-5 and TRBJ2-7; 8 nucleotides match TRBD1. V lost 6 bases, J lost 6 bases, and 7 bases stayed unmatched. CDR1 is MNHEY and CDR2 is SVGAGI in the germline V gene. The CDR3 contains 13 residues. CDR3 nucleotide sequence: TGTGCCAGCAGACAGGGACAGGTAGCCGAGCAGTACTTC. Its protein is CASRQGQVAEQYF.

The chain uses TRBV7-9 and TRBJ2-3; 7 bases agree with TRBD2. There are 12 residues in the CDR3. CDR1 is SEHNR, CDR2 FQNEAQ, per germline (reference sequence). The V segment lost 8 bases and the J segment 2 bases; nucleotides outside the gene matches: 1. The chain's CDR3 is CASGGVTDTQYF. Here the CDR3 DNA reads TGTGCCAGCGGGGGGGTCACAGATACGCAGTATTTT.

This chain uses TRBV29-1 with TRBJ1-3; D uncertain. V was trimmed by 6 bases and J by 2 bases, leaving 8 bases between them. CDR1 and CDR2 (germline): SQVTM, ANQGSEA. The CDR3 contains 12 residues. The CDR3, as DNA: TGCAGCGTCCGCGCCACTGGAAACACCATATATTTT. Residues: CSVRATGNTIYF.

This chain connects TRBV5-1 to TRBJ1-5, with 11 nucleotides matching TRBD1. V shed 4 bases, J shed 2 bases, and the junction held 5 bases outside the gene matches. Germline-derived CDR1 and CDR2 are SGHRS and YFSETQ. The CDR3 runs to 16 residues. CDR3 residues: CASSEGQGVGNQPQHF. In nucleotides, the CDR3 is TGCGCCAGCAGCGAGGGACAGGGGGTGGGCAATCAGCCCCAGCATTTT.

The chain is built from TRBV5-1 and TRBJ1-2; TRBD1 matches at 7 bases. CDR3 length equals 13 residues. Trimming at V came to 5 bases and at J to 6 bases, leaving 7 bases not matched to a gene. Germline V gives CDR1 SGHRS, CDR2 YFSETQ. The CDR3 coding sequence is TGCGCCAGCAGAATACAGGGGTTGGATGGCTACACCTTC. This codes for CASRIQGLDGYTF.

The J gene is TRBJ1-2, the V gene TRBV5-5; 8 bases fit TRBD1. The germline V gene encodes CDR1 SGHKS and CDR2 YYEKEE (reference sequence). Unmatched junction bases numbered 4, after V lost 3 bases and J lost 3 bases. The CDR3 is 14 amino acids. DNA for the CDR3: TGTGCCAGCAGCTGGACAGGGCTGGACTATGGCTACACCTTC. Translation gives CASSWTGLDYGYTF. The whole variable domain, remainder taken from reference TRBV5-5 and TRBJ1-2, is DAGVTQSPTHLIKTRGQQVTLRCSPISGHKSVSWYQQVLGQGPQFIFQYYEKEERGRGNFPDRFSARQFPNYSSELNVNALLLGDSALYLCASSWTGLDYGYTFGSGTRLTVV.

The chain couples TRBV5-1 to TRBJ2-1; perhaps TRBD1 as D (5 bases). This CDR3 has 17 amino acids. The germline V gene encodes CDR1 SGHRS and CDR2 YFSETQ. V was clipped by 0 bases and J by 5 bases, with 18 bases between them. CDR3 residues: CASSLVTGPTIHNEQFF. DNA of the CDR3: TGCGCCAGCAGCTTGGTTACAGGACCCACCATACACAATGAGCAGTTCTTC.

The chain recombines TRBV9 with TRBJ1-6; D is perhaps TRBD1 (5 bases). Germline lookup yields CDR1 SGDLS and CDR2 YYNGEE. There are 14 residues in the CDR3. V lost 0 bases and J 7 bases, leaving 8 bases between the germline ends. The CDR3 nucleotides are TGTGCCAGCAGCGTAGCGGAGGGGAATTCACCCCTCCACTTT. Translation: CASSVAEGNSPLHF. Supplemented by reference TRBV9 and TRBJ1-6, the full variable domain reads DSGVTQTPKHLITATGQRVTLRCSPRSGDLSVYWYQQSLDQGLQFLIQYYNGEERAKGNILERFSAQQFPDLHSELNLSSLELGDSALYFCASSVAEGNSPLHFGNGTRLTVT.

The chain has TRBV11-2 and TRBJ1-3; 8 positions match TRBD1. V was clipped by 0 bases and J by 4 bases; unmatched bases: 2. This CDR3 is 15 amino acids long. In germline, CDR1 is SGHAT, CDR2 FQNNGV. The CDR3 DNA sequence: TGTGCCAGCAGCTTAGAGGACAGGGAAGGAAACACCATATATTTT. It is translated as CASSLEDREGNTIYF.

This chain connects TRBV2 to TRBJ2-5; 9 positions agree with TRBD1. V lost 7 bases, J lost 2 bases, and 5 bases stayed unmatched. Germline CDR1 is SNHLY and CDR2 is FYNNEI. This CDR3 spans 14 amino acids. The chain's CDR3 is CASNRDRVQETQYF. Written as DNA, the CDR3 is TGTGCCAGCAACAGGGACAGGGTACAAGAGACCCAGTACTTC.

The rearrangement joins TRBV2 to TRBJ2-1, with D perhaps TRBD1 (5 bases). Germline lookup yields CDR1 SNHLY and CDR2 FYNNEI. Trimming removed 6 bases at V and 0 bases at J, with 12 bases between. CDR3 length: 15 amino acids. CDR3 sequence (DNA): TGTGCCAGCAGGCTCACAGGCAGCTCCTACAATGAGCAGTTCTTC. Residues: CASRLTGSSYNEQFF.

The chain's CDR3 is CASRAGSSYEQYF. CDR3 DNA: TGTGCCAGTAGAGCGGGGTCCTCCTACGAGCAGTACTTC. The J gene is TRBJ2-7, the V gene TRBV19; 7 nucleotides line up with TRBD2. CDR3 size: 13 residues. V shed 6 bases, J shed 0 bases, and the junction held 2 bases outside the gene matches. Germline CDR1 LNHDA, CDR2 SQIVND (reference sequence). Drawing the rest from reference TRBV19 and TRBJ2-7, the complete variable domain is DGGITQSPKYLFRKEGQNVTLSCEQNLNHDAMYWYRQDPGQGLRLIYYSQIVNDFQKGDIAEGYSVSREKKESFPLTVTSAQKNPTAFYLCASRAGSSYEQYFGPGTRLTVT.

The rearrangement links TRBV29-1 to TRBJ2-1, with a tentative D call TRBD2 (5 bases). The germline CDR1 and CDR2 sequences are SQVTM and ANQGSEA. The length of the CDR3 is 14 residues. V was clipped by 4 bases and J by 0 bases, with 10 bases between them. CDR3 DNA: TGCAGCGTTGCGGTGGGGAGCTCCTACAATGAGCAGTTCTTC. Translation: CSVAVGSSYNEQFF.

This clone was recorded once. The V and J genes are TRBV6-1 and TRBJ2-5; 12 bases are shared with TRBD2. The trim removed 7 bases at V and 2 bases at J, leaving 5 bases unmatched. Germline loops: CDR1 MNHNS, CDR2 SASEGT. The CDR3 contains 15 residues. The CDR3 loop reads CASTRLAGEQETQYF. DNA of the CDR3: TGTGCCAGCACCCGACTAGCGGGGGAACAAGAGACCCAGTACTTC.

This chain joins TRBV9 and TRBJ2-3, with D perhaps matching TRBD1 (6 bases). The ends were cut back, 4 bases at V and 6 bases at J, with 21 bases in the middle. This CDR3 spans 16 amino acids. Germline CDR1 SGDLS, CDR2 YYNGEE. CDR3 region: CASSTPRTGFFDTQYF. The CDR3 DNA follows: TGTGCCAGCAGCACACCAAGAACAGGGTTTTTTGATACGCAGTATTTT. Drawing the rest from reference TRBV9 and TRBJ2-3, the complete variable domain is DSGVTQTPKHLITATGQRVTLRCSPRSGDLSVYWYQQSLDQGLQFLIQYYNGEERAKGNILERFSAQQFPDLHSELNLSSLELGDSALYFCASSTPRTGFFDTQYFGPGTRLTVL.

This sequence joins TRBV5-4 and TRBJ2-7; 7 bases fit TRBD1. The CDR3 sequence is 14 residues long. J was trimmed by 0 bases and V by 4 bases; bases with no gene match: 4. Germline V lookup: CDR1 SGHNT, CDR2 YYREEE (reference sequence). The CDR3 region is CASSDRELSYEQYF. The DNA of the CDR3 is TGTGCCAGCAGCGACAGGGAACTCTCCTACGAGCAGTACTTC.

The chain links TRBV7-2 to TRBJ2-1; 11 bases are a match to TRBD2. Germline V gives CDR1 SGHTA, CDR2 FQGNSA. The CDR3 contains 18 residues. J was trimmed by 0 bases and V by 2 bases; bases with no gene match: 6. CDR3 sequence reads: CASSLRLAGSSSYNEQFF. The CDR3 DNA reads TGTGCCAGCAGCTTAAGACTAGCGGGGTCTAGCTCCTACAATGAGCAGTTCTTC. Complete variable domain (other parts from reference TRBV7-2 and TRBJ2-1): GAGVSQSPSNKVTEKGKDVELRCDPISGHTALYWYRQSLGQGLEFLIYFQGNSAPDKSGLPSDRFSAERTGGSVSTLTIQRTQQEDSAVYLCASSLRLAGSSSYNEQFFGPGTRLTVL.

The J gene is TRBJ1-5, the V gene TRBV19; D is ambiguous. V lost 2 bases and J lost 9, with 11 bases in between. CDR1 is LNHDA, CDR2 SQIVND, per germline (reference sequence). The CDR3 covers 13 residues. CDR3 loop: CASSISERWPQHF. In DNA form, the CDR3 reads TGTGCCAGTAGTATATCAGAGCGGTGGCCCCAGCATTTT. Complete variable domain (other parts from reference TRBV19 and TRBJ1-5): DGGITQSPKYLFRKEGQNVTLSCEQNLNHDAMYWYRQDPGQGLRLIYYSQIVNDFQKGDIAEGYSVSREKKESFPLTVTSAQKNPTAFYLCASSISERWPQHFGDGTRLSIL.

The J gene is TRBJ1-4, the V gene TRBV5-1; D might be TRBD1 (6 bases). The CDR3 runs 14 residues. The V gene lost 1 base and the J gene lost 7 bases, with 11 bases spanning the gap. CDR1 and CDR2 (germline): SGHRS, YFSETQ. Written as DNA, the CDR3 is TGCGCCAGCAGCTTGACAGGGAATTCTGAAAAACTGTTTTTT. Amino acid sequence: CASSLTGNSEKLFF.

The chain recombines TRBV10-3 with TRBJ2-1, with 8 nucleotides matching TRBD2. J gave up 10 bases and V 3 bases, and 11 bases lay outside the gene matches. CDR1 is ENHRY, CDR2 SYGVKD, per germline. The CDR3 has 15 residues. For the CDR3, the DNA is TGTGCCATCAGTGAACCTAGCGGGCACGGCTCGGAGCAGTTCTTC. This encodes CAISEPSGHGSEQFF.

The V and J genes are TRBV2 and TRBJ1-2; 8 nucleotides agree with TRBD1. The V gene end was trimmed by 2 bases and the J gene end by 3 bases; junction bases not matched to a gene: 2. Germline V lookup: CDR1 SNHLY, CDR2 FYNNEI. The CDR3 loop spans 14 amino acids. DNA of the CDR3: TGTGCCAGCAGTGAAAGGACAGGGTACTATGGCTACACCTTC. This encodes CASSERTGYYGYTF. Using reference TRBV2 and TRBJ1-2 for the parts outside the CDR3, the full variable domain is EPEVTQTPSHQVTQMGQEVILRCVPISNHLYFYWYRQILGQKVEFLVSFYNNEISEKSEIFDDQFSVERPDGSNFTLKIRSTKLEDSAMYFCASSERTGYYGYTFGSGTRLTVV.